Sequencing of this T cell receptor (beta chain) was carried out in a study of memory CD4+ T cells and cytomegalovirus serostatus. Trimming took 6 bases from V and 7 from J, leaving 11 bases between them. The germline V gene encodes CDR1 SGHTS and CDR2 YDEGEE. The CDR3 extends over 11 amino acids. The assay was immunoSEQ multiplex PCR, and TCRdb's table has in-frame clones only and misses some. The sample has approximately 50,000 clones, about 78% seen once. Single viable CD3+CD4+CD8-CD45RO+ cells were sorted as the memory CD4+ T cells. The sample consisted of memory CD4+ T cells from blood. V and J are TRBV5-8 and TRBJ2-7; D not certain. The sequence was obtained from an adult in good health and CMV-seronegative. DNA of the CDR3: TGTGCCAGCACCACTACCTGGGAGCAGTACTTC. Its protein is CASTTTWEQYF.